Each of the 18 T cell receptor beta chains below was sequenced from the same sample in a study of blood T cell repertoires in COVID-19. TCRdb's copy holds only in-frame clones and misses some; the assay was immunoSEQ multiplex PCR. Here the sample spans about 160,000 clones, 80% to 95% being singletons. The material sequenced was peripheral blood. The source is a man in his thirties or forties with COVID-19, enrolled during active disease.

The chain uses TRBV5-1 and TRBJ1-4, with 8 bases aligning to TRBD1. CDR3 length: 15 residues. From germline, CDR1 is SGHRS and CDR2 YFSETQ. Unmatched junction bases numbered 6, after V lost 8 bases and J lost 0 bases. CDR3 sequence (DNA): TGCGCCAGTACGGCAGGGGGCTCAACTAATGAAAAACTGTTTTTT. Translation gives CASTAGGSTNEKLFF.

The chain has TRBV9 and TRBJ1-4, with a possible D match to TRBD1 (5 bases). Germline assignment: CDR1 SGDLS and CDR2 YYNGEE. This CDR3 contains 14 residues. The ends were cut back, 0 bases at V and 8 bases at J, with 11 bases in the middle. CDR3 nucleotide sequence: TGTGCCAGCAGCGTAGAAGGGGATGGAGAAAAACTGTTTTTT. It specifies CASSVEGDGEKLFF.

The chain joins TRBV6-5 to TRBJ1-3; 9 nucleotides align to TRBD1. V gave up 8 bases and J gave up 4 bases; unmatched junction bases: 6. This CDR3 has 14 amino acids. Per the germline V gene, CDR1 is MNHEY and CDR2 is SVGAGI. As DNA, the CDR3 is TGTGCCAGCTCACAGGGGGCAAGGGGAAACACCATATATTTT. It codes for CASSQGARGNTIYF.

This clone came up a few times. The V and J genes are TRBV5-1 and TRBJ1-1; TRBD1 aligns across 9 bases. Germline CDR1 is SGHRS and CDR2 is YFSETQ. The CDR3 is 17 residues long. With 2 bases clipped from V and 0 bases from J, the junction kept 8 bases outside the gene matches. CDR3 bases: TGCGCCAGCAGCTTATTGGCGGGGACAGGGCTGAACACTGAAGCTTTCTTT. Translation gives CASSLLAGTGLNTEAFF.

V gene TRBV5-4 combines with J gene TRBJ1-1; 7 bases are a match to TRBD1. The CDR3 runs 15 residues. Germline CDR1 and CDR2: SGHNT and YYREEE (reference sequence). With V trimmed by 0 bases and J by 3 bases, 5 bases remained unmatched. CDR3 bases: TGTGCCAGCAGCTTGGGTCAGGGGGTGTACACTGAAGCTTTCTTT. Its protein is CASSLGQGVYTEAFF.

V gene TRBV18 combines with J gene TRBJ2-1; no reliable D call. Trimming took 3 bases from V and 2 from J, leaving 11 bases between them. The CDR3 has 15 amino acids. Germline-derived CDR1 and CDR2 are KGHSH and LQKENI. Written as DNA, the CDR3 is TGTGCCAGCTCACCTAATACGACACCCTACAATGAGCAGTTCTTC. Translation: CASSPNTTPYNEQFF.

The rearrangement uses TRBV29-1 and TRBJ1-2; 9 nucleotides agree with TRBD1. CDR3 length equals 13 residues. Germline loops: CDR1 SQVTM, CDR2 ANQGSEA. The ends lost 5 bases at V and 8 bases at J; junction bases unmatched: 9. The CDR3 loop reads CSVHRTGDWGYTF. The CDR3 coding sequence is TGCAGCGTTCATCGGACAGGGGATTGGGGCTACACCTTC.

The rearrangement uses TRBV15 and TRBJ1-1, with D unresolved. The CDR3 has 16 amino acids. CDR1 LNHNV and CDR2 YYDKDF come from the germline V gene (reference sequence). Trimming shortened V by 0 bases and J by 1 base, and 12 bases separated the two germline ends. The CDR3 sequence is CATSRDLWSRNTEAFF. CDR3 bases: TGTGCCACCAGCAGAGATCTATGGTCGCGGAACACTGAAGCTTTCTTT.

As regards this clone: Other DNA sequences in this specimen translate into the identical CDR3. The chain joins TRBV12-3 or TRBV12-4 to TRBJ1-1; TRBD1 aligns across 7 bases. J was trimmed by 1 base and V by 4 bases; bases with no gene match: 0. The CDR3 contains 13 residues. CDR3 DNA sequence: TGTGCCAGCAGTTGGGACAGGAACACTGAAGCTTTCTTT. Protein: CASSWDRNTEAFF.

The chain combines TRBV7-2 with TRBJ1-1; no definite D call. Trimming left V 3 bases short and J 1 base short, with 9 bases between. The CDR3 spans 14 residues. Germline-derived CDR1 and CDR2 are SGHTA and FQGNSA. The CDR3 protein is CASSFSHGNTEAFF. CDR3 nucleotide sequence: TGTGCCAGCAGCTTTAGTCACGGGAACACTGAAGCTTTCTTT.

The genes are TRBV11-2 and TRBJ2-6; 8 bases align to TRBD2. With V trimmed by 4 bases and J by 2 bases, 4 bases remained unmatched. The CDR3 is 16 residues long. Germline-derived CDR1 and CDR2 are SGHAT and FQNNGV. CDR3 DNA: TGTGCCAGCAGCTCCGGGAGGGCCCCTGGGGCCAACGTCCTGACTTTC. Translated: CASSSGRAPGANVLTF.

The V and J genes are TRBV7-9 and TRBJ2-2; 11 bases are shared with TRBD2. V trimming: 5 bases; J trimming: 4 bases; junction bases outside the gene matches: 6. Germline values: CDR1 SEHNR, CDR2 FQNEAQ (reference sequence). This CDR3 spans 16 amino acids. CDR3 protein: CASSVSGRAGTGELFF. The CDR3 DNA reads as TGTGCCAGCAGCGTTAGCGGGAGGGCTGGCACCGGGGAGCTGTTTTTT.

V is TRBV20-1 and J is TRBJ1-2, with D perhaps matching TRBD1 (5 bases). Germline V gene data show CDR1 as DFQATT and CDR2 as SNEGSKA (reference sequence). The V and J ends lost 3 bases and 8 bases respectively, with 19 bases between them. The CDR3 runs to 14 residues. CDR3 coding DNA: TGCAGTGCTAGTAGGGGCCAGGGTTTAGGGGGCTACACCTTC. This sequence encodes CSASRGQGLGGYTF.

The CDR3 here is CASSSQGYNEQFF. CDR3 nucleotides: TGTGCCAGCAGCTCGCAGGGTTACAATGAGCAGTTCTTC. The J gene is TRBJ2-1, the V gene TRBV5-4, with D maybe TRBD1 (5 bases). CDR3 length equals 13 residues. The germline V and J ends were trimmed by 3 bases and 4 bases, with 8 bases remaining between them. Germline CDR1 is SGHNT and CDR2 is YYREEE (reference sequence).

The chain joins TRBV13 to TRBJ2-7, with 7 bases fitting TRBD2. CDR3 length equals 14 residues. Trimming took 0 bases from V and 12 from J; bases not matched to a gene: 11. From germline, CDR1 is PRHDT and CDR2 FYEKMQ (reference sequence). The CDR3: CASSLGVGTTTWYF. CDR3 DNA sequence: TGTGCCAGCAGCTTAGGCGTCGGGACTACGACCTGGTACTTC.

This clone came up once. J is TRBJ2-3 and V is TRBV2; 9 bases map to TRBD1. The V gene's germline CDR1 is SNHLY and CDR2 FYNNEI. The CDR3 is 14 residues long. After removal of 10 bases from V and 0 bases from J, the junction contained 5 bases not matched to a gene. CDR3 in DNA: TGTGCCAATTTACAGGGGGCTAGCACAGATACGCAGTATTTT. Its translation is CANLQGASTDTQYF.

The rearrangement joins TRBV5-1 to TRBJ1-2; D is possibly TRBD1 (6 bases). This CDR3 comprises 16 residues. Germline V gene data show CDR1 as SGHRS and CDR2 as YFSETQ. Trimming cost V 4 bases and J 3 bases, with 19 bases left between them. In DNA, the CDR3 is TGCGCCAGCAGCCCTCTTAGTGGGGAGGGGGACTATGGCTACACCTTC. Translated: CASSPLSGEGDYGYTF. Complete variable domain (other parts from reference TRBV5-1 and TRBJ1-2): KAGVTQTPRYLIKTRGQQVTLSCSPISGHRSVSWYQQTPGQGLQFLFEYFSETQRNKGNFPGRFSGRQFSNSRSEMNVSTLELGDSALYLCASSPLSGEGDYGYTFGSGTRLTVV.

This chain links TRBV29-1 with TRBJ1-5; 7 bases align to TRBD1. The CDR3 is 13 residues long. Germline V CDR1 and CDR2: SQVTM, ANQGSEA. Germline trimming cut 7 bases from V and 3 bases from J; bases unmatched to any gene: 6. CDR3 bases: TGCAGCGCCGTTGAGGGGGCCAATCAGCCCCAGCATTTT. Protein product: CSAVEGANQPQHF.